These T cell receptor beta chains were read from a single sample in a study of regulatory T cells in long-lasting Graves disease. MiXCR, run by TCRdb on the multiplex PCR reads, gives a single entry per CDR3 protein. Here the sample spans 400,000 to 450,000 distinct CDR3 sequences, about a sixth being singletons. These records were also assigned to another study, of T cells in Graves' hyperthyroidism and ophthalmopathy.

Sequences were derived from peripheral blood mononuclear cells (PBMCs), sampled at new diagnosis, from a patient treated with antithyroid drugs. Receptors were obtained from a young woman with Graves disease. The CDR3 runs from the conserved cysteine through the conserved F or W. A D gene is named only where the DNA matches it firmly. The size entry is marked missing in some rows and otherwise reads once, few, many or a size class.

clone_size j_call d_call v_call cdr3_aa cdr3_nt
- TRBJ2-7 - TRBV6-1 CAISESRRGTYEQYF TGTGCCATCAGTGAGTCGCGGCGGGGCACCTACGAGCAGTACTTC
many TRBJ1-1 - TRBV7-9 CASSLLDGVNTEAFF TGTGCCAGCAGCTTATTGGATGGGGTGAACACTGAAGCTTTCTTT
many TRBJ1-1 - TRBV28 CASSLMSGTEAFF TGTGCCAGCAGTTTAATGAGCGGCACTGAAGCTTTCTTT
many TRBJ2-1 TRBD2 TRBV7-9 CASSLRGSSYNEQFF TGTGCCAGCAGCTTGCGCGGGAGCTCCTACAATGAGCAGTTCTTC
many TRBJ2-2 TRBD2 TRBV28 CASAGDMWTGELFF TGTGCCAGCGCGGGAGATATGTGGACCGGGGAGCTGTTTTTT
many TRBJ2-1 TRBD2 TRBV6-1 CASIPGLAGGRSYNEQFF TGTGCCAGCATACCGGGACTAGCGGGAGGCCGCTCCTACAATGAGCAGTTCTTC
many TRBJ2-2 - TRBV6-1 CASSAFVRDTGELFF TGTGCCAGCAGCGCATTTGTCAGGGACACCGGGGAGCTGTTTTTT
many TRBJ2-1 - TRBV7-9 CASSPGLGAYNEQFF TGTGCCAGCAGCCCGGGACTCGGTGCCTACAATGAGCAGTTCTTC
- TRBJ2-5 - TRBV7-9 CASSLVAFQETQYF TGTGCCAGCAGCTTAGTAGCGTTCCAAGAGACCCAGTACTTC
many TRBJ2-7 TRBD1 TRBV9 CASSLPGQGRYEQYF TGTGCCAGCAGCTTACCGGGACAGGGCCGCTACGAGCAGTACTTC
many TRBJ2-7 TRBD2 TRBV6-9 CASSSLRGRASGEQYF TGTGCCAGCAGTTCCCTTCGCGGGAGGGCAAGCGGCGAGCAGTACTTC
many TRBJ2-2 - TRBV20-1 CSARVGSKGTGELFF TGCAGTGCTAGAGTCGGAAGCAAGGGGACCGGGGAGCTGTTTTTT
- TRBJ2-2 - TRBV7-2 CASSPITALEAITGELFF TGTGCCAGCAGCCCAATAACCGCTCTAGAGGCAATCACCGGGGAGCTGTTTTTT
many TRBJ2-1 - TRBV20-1 CSASRGGGSWQFF TGCAGTGCTTCACGAGGGGGGGGATCATGGCAGTTCTTC
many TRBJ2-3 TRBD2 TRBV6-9 CASSYVLAGGPGTQYF TGTGCCAGCAGTTACGTACTAGCGGGAGGGCCGGGTACGCAGTATTTT
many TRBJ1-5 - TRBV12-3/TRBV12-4 CASSSDPGGPQHF TGTGCCAGCAGTTCAGATCCCGGGGGGCCCCAGCATTTT